This passage covers 20 T cell receptor beta chains from one sample sequenced in a study of shared clonotypes between healthy human individuals. Profiling relied on immunoSEQ multiplex PCR, and the TCRdb table lists in-frame clones only, not all of them. The sample yields some 1 million clones, about 75% seen once. The material sequenced was memory CD4+ T cells sorted from blood. As for subset: CD45RA-negative fraction. The receptors originated from a young man in good health.

This clone was seen only a few times. The genes are TRBV21-1 and TRBJ2-3. TRBV21-1 is labeled a pseudogene. CDR3 size: 15 residues. The CDR3 coding sequence is TGTGCCAGCAGCAAAGTACGACGTCGCACAGATACGCAGTATTTT. Its translation is CASSKVRRRTDTQYF.

The chain carries TRBV2 and TRBJ2-1; perhaps TRBD1 as D (6 bases). The CDR3 consists of 13 residues. Trimming cost V 7 bases and J 8 bases, with 15 bases left between them. Germline CDR1 SNHLY, CDR2 FYNNEI. CDR3 nucleotide sequence: TGTGCCAGCAATACTCCAGGGGACCATGAGCAGTTCTTC. Protein sequence: CASNTPGDHEQFF.

The chain is built from TRBV14 and TRBJ1-6, with 9 positions matching TRBD1. Unmatched junction bases numbered 8, after V lost 5 bases and J lost 9 bases. From germline, CDR1 is SGHDN and CDR2 FVKESK. The CDR3 totals 15 residues. The CDR3 DNA is TGTGCCAGCAGCGGGCGGGGGACAGGGATTTCACCCCTCCACTTT. It encodes CASSGRGTGISPLHF.

V usage is TRBV6-5 and J usage is TRBJ1-2, with 7 bases aligning to TRBD1. Losses at the gene ends were 6 bases for V and 8 bases for J; bases not matched to a gene: 9. The CDR3 consists of 13 residues. Germline CDR1 MNHEY, CDR2 SVGAGI. CDR3 region: CASSRDRDRGYTF. As DNA, the CDR3 is TGTGCCAGCAGCCGCGACAGGGATCGAGGCTACACCTTC.

The chain employs TRBV7-6 and TRBJ2-7; D is unresolved. The CDR3 consists of 13 residues. Germline CDR1 and CDR2: SGHVS and FNYEAQ. The V gene lost 1 base and the J gene lost 6 bases, with 10 bases spanning the gap. The CDR3 region has the DNA TGTGCCAGCAGCTTAGTATTTGGTGGCGAGCAGTACTTC. It encodes CASSLVFGGEQYF. The full variable domain, in which reference TRBV7-6 and TRBJ2-7 provide the parts outside the CDR3, is GAGVSQSPRYKVTKRGQDVALRCDPISGHVSLYWYRQALGQGPEFLTYFNYEAQQDKSGLPNDRFSAERPEGSISTLTIQRTEQRDSAMYRCASSLVFGGEQYFGPGTRLTVT.

This sequence joins TRBV10-1 and TRBJ2-6; weak D call: TRBD2 (7 bases). The V gene's germline CDR1 is WNHNN and CDR2 SYGVQD (reference sequence). This CDR3 is 15 amino acids long. V lost 10 bases and J lost 2, with 15 bases in between. DNA of the CDR3: TGCGCCATGCGGGGGCTTTTAGCTGGGGCCAACGTCCTGACTTTC. It codes for CAMRGLLAGANVLTF.

The chain has TRBV28 and TRBJ2-2, with D perhaps matching TRBD2 (6 bases). Trimming took 7 bases from V and 7 from J, leaving 19 bases between them. There are 15 residues in the CDR3. Germline V CDR1 and CDR2: MDHEN, SYDVKM. DNA of the CDR3: TGTGCCAGCACCCCGGGAGACTTAGGGCACGGGGAGCTGTTTTTT. Translated: CASTPGDLGHGELFF.

The rearrangement links TRBV6-1 to TRBJ2-1; D assignment may be TRBD1 or TRBD2 (5 bases each). Per germline, CDR1 MNHNS and CDR2 SASEGT. Trimming shortened V by 7 bases and J by 2 bases, and 12 bases separated the two germline ends. The CDR3 totals 14 residues. The CDR3, as DNA: TGTGCCAGCACTCGGGGCCTTGCCTACAATGAGCAGTTCTTC. Protein: CASTRGLAYNEQFF.

The V and J genes are TRBV18 and TRBJ2-7; D not certain. Trimming left V 4 bases short and J 3 bases short, with 10 bases between. Germline values: CDR1 KGHSH, CDR2 LQKENI. The CDR3 consists of 13 residues. CDR3 loop: CASSLTEGYEQYF. The CDR3 nucleotides are TGTGCCAGCTCACTCACGGAAGGCTACGAGCAGTACTTC.

J is TRBJ2-3 and V is TRBV30; 7 bases map to TRBD2. V gave up 3 bases and J gave up 0 bases; unmatched junction bases: 9. CDR3 size: 16 residues. From germline, CDR1 is GTSNPN and CDR2 SVGIG (reference sequence). In nucleotides, the CDR3 is TGTGCCTGGAGCCCCGGGACTACCACGAGCACAGATACGCAGTATTTT. It specifies CAWSPGTTTSTDTQYF. Full variable domain (rest looked up from reference TRBV30 and TRBJ2-3): SQTIHQWPATLVQPVGSPLSLECTVEGTSNPNLYWYRQAAGRGLQLLFYSVGIGQISSEVPQNLSASRPQDRQFILSSKKLLLSDSGFYLCAWSPGTTTSTDTQYFGPGTRLTVL.

V is TRBV5-1 and J is TRBJ2-1; 11 bases agree with TRBD2. The junction had 7 bases not matched to a gene; V was cut back by 0 bases and J by 8 bases. The CDR3 covers 16 residues. Germline CDR1 is SGHRS and CDR2 is YFSETQ. The CDR3 spells CASSLAGSGRAHEQFF. The CDR3 DNA reads TGCGCCAGCAGCTTGGCTGGTAGCGGGAGGGCCCATGAGCAGTTCTTC. The full variable domain, rest sourced from reference TRBV5-1 and TRBJ2-1, is KAGVTQTPRYLIKTRGQQVTLSCSPISGHRSVSWYQQTPGQGLQFLFEYFSETQRNKGNFPGRFSGRQFSNSRSEMNVSTLELGDSALYLCASSLAGSGRAHEQFFGPGTRLTVL.

A remark on this clone: At one of its ends the junction is not consistent with the germline gene, which may arise from a read error. The chain links TRBV10-2 to TRBJ2-7, with D tentatively TRBD2 (7 bases). There are 13 residues in the CDR3. Germline CDR1 reads WSHSY; CDR2 reads SAAADI. DNA for the CDR3: TGCGCCAGCAGTGAGTCGAGGGGGGGCCCCTCCCACTTC. It is translated as CASSESRGGPSHF.

The chain employs TRBV30 and TRBJ1-5, with a weak D call TRBD1 (6 bases). V lost 3 bases to trimming and J lost 6 bases, with 15 bases between them. The germline V gene encodes CDR1 GTSNPN and CDR2 SVGIG (reference sequence). This CDR3 is 14 amino acids long. This CDR3 reads CAWREASGAQPQHF. CDR3 DNA sequence: TGTGCCTGGAGAGAAGCCTCAGGGGCTCAGCCCCAGCATTTT. The complete variable domain, with remaining parts taken from reference TRBV30 and TRBJ1-5, reads SQTIHQWPATLVQPVGSPLSLECTVEGTSNPNLYWYRQAAGRGLQLLFYSVGIGQISSEVPQNLSASRPQDRQFILSSKKLLLSDSGFYLCAWREASGAQPQHFGDGTRLSIL.

This chain uses TRBV2 with TRBJ1-1; no clear D gene. Trimming took off 8 bases at V and 4 bases at J, with 17 bases between the two ends. Germline CDR1 SNHLY, CDR2 FYNNEI. The CDR3 extends over 14 amino acids. CDR3 in amino acids: CASQSPGRSTEAFF. The CDR3 region has the DNA TGTGCCAGCCAGTCGCCTGGACGGAGCACTGAAGCTTTCTTT.

This clone was seen a handful of times. The chain has TRBV30 and TRBJ1-4; D is uncertain. Per germline, CDR1 GTSNPN and CDR2 SVGIG (reference sequence). The V end was cut by 1 base, the J end by 10 bases, with 7 bases between. This CDR3 is 11 amino acids long. In DNA, the CDR3 is TGTGCCTGGAGTGATTCGGCAAAACTGTTTTTT. It specifies CAWSDSAKLFF.

V gene TRBV5-1 combines with J gene TRBJ2-2, with 9 bases lining up with TRBD2. The V and J ends lost 5 bases and 0 bases, in that order; junction bases with no gene match: 5. Germline V gives CDR1 SGHRS, CDR2 YFSETQ. The CDR3 has 16 residues. CDR3 residues: CASSRREGSNTGELFF. The CDR3 DNA reads as TGCGCCAGCAGTCGGCGGGAGGGATCGAACACCGGGGAGCTGTTTTTT.

This chain uses TRBV5-1 with TRBJ2-1; 12 nucleotides match TRBD1. CDR3 length: 13 residues. V trimming: 5 bases; J trimming: 9 bases; junction bases outside the gene matches: 3. Germline lookup yields CDR1 SGHRS and CDR2 YFSETQ. The CDR3 is CASSRDRGPEQFF. For the CDR3, the DNA is TGCGCCAGCAGTCGGGACAGGGGGCCTGAGCAGTTCTTC. Looking up the rest from reference TRBV5-1 and TRBJ2-1 gives the full variable domain: KAGVTQTPRYLIKTRGQQVTLSCSPISGHRSVSWYQQTPGQGLQFLFEYFSETQRNKGNFPGRFSGRQFSNSRSEMNVSTLELGDSALYLCASSRDRGPEQFFGPGTRLTVL.

This clone has just a few counts. DNA of the CDR3: TGTGCCAGCAGTTCAACTGACGGGAGTAACTATGGCTACACCTTC. It is translated as CASSSTDGSNYGYTF. The rearrangement links TRBV28 to TRBJ1-2; D call uncertain. The CDR3 is 15 amino acids. Trimming removed 4 bases from V and 1 base from J, with 13 bases in between. The germline V gene encodes CDR1 MDHEN and CDR2 SYDVKM.

CDR3 in amino acids: CASSHSSGANVLTF. The CDR3 nucleotides read TGCGCCAGCAGCCACAGCTCTGGGGCCAACGTCCTGACTTTC. The chain carries TRBV5-1 and TRBJ2-6; D gene uncertain. V lost 4 bases, J lost 0 bases, and 5 bases lay in between. Germline V CDR1 and CDR2: SGHRS, YFSETQ. This CDR3 contains 14 residues.

Regarding this clone: This specimen includes other DNA sequences encoding the same CDR3. The chain has TRBV5-1 and TRBJ2-1; D remains ambiguous. Trimming cost V 0 bases and J 6 bases, with 4 bases left between them. This CDR3 spans 12 amino acids. CDR1 SGHRS and CDR2 YFSETQ come from the germline V gene. The CDR3 sequence: CASSLAGNEQFF. The CDR3 DNA reads TGCGCCAGCAGCTTGGCTGGCAATGAGCAGTTCTTC. The full variable domain, with the rest looked up from reference TRBV5-1 and TRBJ2-1, is KAGVTQTPRYLIKTRGQQVTLSCSPISGHRSVSWYQQTPGQGLQFLFEYFSETQRNKGNFPGRFSGRQFSNSRSEMNVSTLELGDSALYLCASSLAGNEQFFGPGTRLTVL.